One sample yielded the 30 T cell receptor beta chains listed below, sequenced in a study of cytomegalovirus exposure and HLA in healthy donors. PCR amplification relied on 60 Vbeta primers (plus 13 Jbeta primers). Assay used: immunoSEQ multiplex PCR; TCRdb lists only in-frame clones, some missing. This sample has hundreds of thousands of clones, with 77% found just once. Sequencing was carried out using PBMCs. The receptors shown here come from a woman in her sixties or seventies in good health and CMV-seropositive.

The gene calls are TRBV6-1 and TRBJ2-1; 8 bases agree with TRBD2. Unmatched junction bases numbered 4, after V lost 7 bases and J lost 5 bases. Germline V gene sequence: CDR1 MNHNS, CDR2 SASEGT. The CDR3 has 13 amino acids. The CDR3 DNA sequence: TGTGCCAGCACGGCGGGGGGACACAATGAGCAGTTCTTC. Protein sequence: CASTAGGHNEQFF.

The gene calls are TRBV25-1 and TRBJ2-1, with 9 bases that match TRBD1. CDR3 length: 14 residues. Unmatched junction bases numbered 8, after V lost 6 bases and J lost 8 bases. Germline V gives CDR1 MGHDK, CDR2 SYGVNS. The CDR3 coding sequence is TGTGCCAGCAGCCGGGACAGGGTTTTCCATGAGCAGTTCTTC. Amino acids: CASSRDRVFHEQFF.

In this sample, this clone turned up once. The chain joins TRBV11-2 to TRBJ2-1; 9 nucleotides agree with TRBD1. Germline trimming cut 1 base from V and 7 bases from J; bases unmatched to any gene: 8. From germline, CDR1 is SGHAT and CDR2 FQNNGV. The CDR3 runs to 16 residues. CDR3 in amino acids: CASSLVFGTGMNEQFF. DNA for the CDR3: TGTGCCAGCAGCTTAGTTTTCGGGACAGGGATGAATGAGCAGTTCTTC.

The V gene is TRBV11-2, the J gene TRBJ2-7; TRBD2 might be the D (5 bases). Germline CDR1 reads SGHAT; CDR2 reads FQNNGV. The CDR3 is 15 amino acids. Deletions cut 0 bases from V and 3 bases from J, with 12 bases between. The CDR3 DNA sequence: TGTGCCAGCAGCTTAGATGTAGCGACAATCTACGAGCAGTACTTC. Translation: CASSLDVATIYEQYF.

This clone was observed a few times. The V gene is TRBV10-3, the J gene TRBJ1-1, with D possibly TRBD1 on 6 matching bases. This CDR3 has 16 amino acids. The V and J ends lost 3 bases and 4 bases respectively, with 18 bases between them. Germline V gives CDR1 ENHRY, CDR2 SYGVKD. Here the CDR3 DNA reads TGTGCCATCAGTGAATGGGGGCCAGGGGTGGCCACTGAAGCTTTCTTT. Protein: CAISEWGPGVATEAFF.

A word on this clone: Mismatch with germline at one junction end may stem from a read error. This rearrangement joins TRBV20-1 to TRBJ1-2, with a weak D call TRBD1 (6 bases). CDR3 length equals 11 residues. The germline V gene encodes CDR1 DFQATT and CDR2 SNEGSKA (reference sequence). The CDR3 spells CSAGDRLGYTF. The CDR3 nucleotides are TGCAGTGCTGGAGACAGGCTTGGCTACACCTTC.

There are a few counts of this clone. This specimen includes other DNA sequences encoding the same CDR3. The rearrangement links TRBV5-1 to TRBJ1-2; 9 bases line up with TRBD1. Per germline, CDR1 SGHRS and CDR2 YFSETQ. The CDR3 covers 15 residues. V lost 4 bases to trimming and J lost 5 bases; unmatched junction nucleotides: 9. CDR3 coding DNA: TGCGCCAGCAGCCCCCTTTTGGGACAGGGTTATGGCTACACCTTC. This translates into CASSPLLGQGYGYTF.

A few counts support this clone. The gene calls are TRBV7-9 and TRBJ2-5; D gene uncertain. V shed 1 base and J shed 1 base, with 7 bases lying between them. The germline CDR1 and CDR2 sequences are SEHNR and FQNEAQ (reference sequence). The CDR3 length is 14 residues. The CDR3 loop reads CASSLVVVQETQYF. The CDR3, as DNA: TGTGCCAGCAGCTTAGTAGTGGTCCAAGAGACCCAGTACTTC.

The V call is TRBV5-1, the J call TRBJ2-7, with D possibly TRBD1 on 6 matching bases. The V gene lost 4 bases and the J gene lost 7 bases, with 12 bases spanning the gap. Germline assignment: CDR1 SGHRS and CDR2 YFSETQ. This CDR3 is built from 12 residues. The CDR3 loop is CASSRSTGEQYF. CDR3 DNA sequence: TGCGCCAGCAGCAGATCTACAGGGGAGCAGTACTTC.

Turning to this clone: Other DNA variants within this sample encode the same CDR3. V and J are TRBV12-5 and TRBJ2-1; maybe TRBD2 (6 bases). Germline V gives CDR1 LGHNT, CDR2 FRNRAP. V gave up 5 bases and J gave up 0 bases, with 20 bases separating them. This CDR3 has 18 residues. The CDR3 loop reads CASGPGAAGRASYNEQFF. The CDR3 DNA reads TGTGCTAGTGGTCCAGGAGCCGCGGGGAGAGCCTCCTACAATGAGCAGTTCTTC.

This chain uses TRBV9 with TRBJ1-4, with D uncertain. This CDR3 region has 12 residues. V was shortened by 3 bases and J by 5 bases, with 5 bases between the two germline ends. Germline V gene lookup returns CDR1 SGDLS and CDR2 YYNGEE. CDR3: CASSAGNEKLFF. In DNA, the CDR3 is TGTGCCAGCAGCGCCGGGAATGAAAAACTGTTTTTT.

This rearrangement joins TRBV6-1 to TRBJ1-5; D might be TRBD1 (6 bases). CDR3 length: 14 amino acids. V was cut by 5 bases and J by 9 bases, with 17 bases left in between. Germline CDR1 MNHNS, CDR2 SASEGT. The CDR3, as DNA: TGTGCCAGCAGTTTCAACAGGGTGTCGGGGCCCCAGCATTTT. This translates into CASSFNRVSGPQHF.

The rearrangement joins TRBV28 to TRBJ2-7, with 11 bases lining up with TRBD1. This CDR3 is 15 amino acids long. J lost 5 bases, V lost 5 bases, and 8 bases had no gene match. Germline CDR1 and CDR2: MDHEN and SYDVKM. The CDR3 sequence is CASSRTGGLGNEQYF. In DNA, the CDR3 is TGTGCCAGCAGTCGGACAGGGGGCCTTGGGAACGAGCAGTACTTC.

This sequence joins TRBV5-1 and TRBJ2-7; 9 positions match TRBD2. From germline, CDR1 is SGHRS and CDR2 YFSETQ. The CDR3 runs to 15 residues. J lost 2 bases, V lost 4 bases, and 7 bases had no gene match. DNA of the CDR3: TGCGCCAGCAGCAACTCCCCTAGCGGGACCTACGAGCAGTACTTC. This sequence encodes CASSNSPSGTYEQYF. Full variable domain (outside the CDR3, taken from reference TRBV5-1 and TRBJ2-7): KAGVTQTPRYLIKTRGQQVTLSCSPISGHRSVSWYQQTPGQGLQFLFEYFSETQRNKGNFPGRFSGRQFSNSRSEMNVSTLELGDSALYLCASSNSPSGTYEQYFGPGTRLTVT.

The V gene is TRBV5-5, the J gene TRBJ2-7, with D perhaps matching TRBD2 (7 bases). V dropped 3 bases and J dropped 5 bases, with 18 bases sitting between them. The CDR3 has 15 amino acids. Germline CDR1 is SGHKS and CDR2 is YYEKEE (reference sequence). The CDR3 sequence is CASSWAGGLDNEQYF. The CDR3 DNA follows: TGTGCCAGCAGCTGGGCCGGGGGGCTTGACAACGAGCAGTACTTC.

This chain's CDR3 is CASGLGYGGSYEQYF. The DNA for the CDR3 is TGTGCTAGTGGTTTGGGTTACGGCGGATCCTACGAGCAGTACTTC. The rearrangement links TRBV12-5 to TRBJ2-7; D is undetermined. The V end lost 1 base, the J end lost 1 base, and 11 bases lay between the germline ends. There are 15 residues in the CDR3. CDR1 and CDR2 from the germline V gene are LGHNT and FRNRAP.

The rearrangement links TRBV18 to TRBJ2-2; a weak D match, TRBD1 (6 bases). Germline CDR1 and CDR2: KGHSH and LQKENI. Trimming took off 3 bases at V and 4 bases at J, with 21 bases between the two ends. The CDR3 has 18 amino acids. CDR3 sequence reads: CASSPTTGQLRGTGELFF. DNA of the CDR3: TGTGCCAGCTCACCTACTACCGGACAGTTGCGAGGCACCGGGGAGCTGTTTTTT.

This clone has just a few counts. The sample has other DNA sequences that encode this CDR3 too. The chain recombines TRBV4-1 with TRBJ2-7; 8 bases map to TRBD2. V dropped 2 bases and J dropped 0; count of bases not matched to a gene: 3. The length of the CDR3 is 15 residues. Germline lookup yields CDR1 MGHRA and CDR2 YSYEKL. The CDR3, as DNA: TGCGCCAGCAGCCAACTAACTAGCGGCTCCTACGAGCAGTACTTC. Translation gives CASSQLTSGSYEQYF.

The rearrangement uses TRBV7-3 and TRBJ2-7, with 9 bases lining up with TRBD1. V lost 5 bases, J lost 5 bases, and 13 bases stayed unmatched. There are 16 residues in the CDR3. CDR1 SGHTA and CDR2 FQGTGA come from the germline V gene. CDR3 DNA: TGTGCCAGCAGCCCCGGGACCGGGACAGGGTCCCACGAGCAGTACTTC. It specifies CASSPGTGTGSHEQYF.

The rearrangement uses TRBV5-1 and TRBJ2-1; TRBD1 agrees at 9 bases. Per germline, CDR1 SGHRS and CDR2 YFSETQ. V lost 2 bases and J lost 6; bases outside the gene matches: 6. This CDR3 region has 15 residues. For the CDR3, the DNA is TGCGCCAGCAGCTTCCGGGACAGGGTGATCAATGAGCAGTTCTTC. Translation: CASSFRDRVINEQFF.

The CDR3 DNA reads TGTGCCAGCAGCGCCACAGGGCGATACGAGCAGTACTTC. Translation: CASSATGRYEQYF. V and J are TRBV5-4 and TRBJ2-7, with D possibly matching TRBD1 (6 bases). V lost 4 bases and J 4 bases, leaving 12 bases between the germline ends. Looked up from germline, CDR1 is SGHNT and CDR2 is YYREEE (reference sequence). The CDR3 consists of 13 residues.

This clone has a handful of counts. V and J are TRBV18 and TRBJ2-7; D remains ambiguous. Trimming took 6 bases from V and 4 from J, leaving 16 bases between them. Germline-derived CDR1 and CDR2 are KGHSH and LQKENI. The CDR3 runs 14 residues. CDR3 nucleotides: TGTGCCAGCTCCTCGGGTTCGGGTTGGTACGAGCAGTACTTC. Amino acid sequence: CASSSGSGWYEQYF.

The CDR3 DNA sequence: TGTGCCAGCGTCGTACTAGCGGGAAGCGAGCAGTACTTC. This codes for CASVVLAGSEQYF. The rearrangement links TRBV18 to TRBJ2-7, with 10 bases lining up with TRBD2. CDR1 is KGHSH and CDR2 is LQKENI in the germline V gene. The V gene end was trimmed by 8 bases and the J gene end by 6 bases; junction bases not matched to a gene: 7. The CDR3 covers 13 residues.

The rearrangement uses TRBV5-4 and TRBJ2-5; D is unclear. This CDR3 comprises 13 residues. V dropped 0 bases and J dropped 2 bases, with 5 bases sitting between them. CDR1 and CDR2 (germline): SGHNT, YYREEE (reference sequence). The CDR3 reads CASSLARQETQYF. CDR3 coding DNA: TGTGCCAGCAGCTTGGCGCGGCAAGAGACCCAGTACTTC.

This clone occurred a few times. CDR3 bases: TGTGCCAGCAGCTTAAAAAAGCCTGGCTACAATGAGCAGTTCTTC. It specifies CASSLKKPGYNEQFF. The chain uses TRBV7-3 and TRBJ2-1; D is undetermined. Germline V gene lookup returns CDR1 SGHTA and CDR2 FQGTGA. CDR3 size: 15 residues. The V end lost 1 base, the J end lost 3 bases, and 10 bases lay between the germline ends.

The rearrangement joins TRBV27 to TRBJ2-2; 7 nucleotides match TRBD2. Germline V lookup: CDR1 MNHEY, CDR2 SMNVEV (reference sequence). The CDR3 contains 15 residues. V dropped 6 bases and J dropped 2; count of bases not matched to a gene: 6. The CDR3 loop reads CASSSWGGNTGELFF. The CDR3 DNA is TGTGCCAGCAGCTCTTGGGGGGGAAACACCGGGGAGCTGTTTTTT.

This clone was picked up a small number of times. The chain uses TRBV19 and TRBJ2-7; 10 nucleotides align to TRBD1. Germline assignment: CDR1 LNHDA and CDR2 SQIVND (reference sequence). V shed 4 bases and J 4 bases; nucleotides not matched to a gene: 4. CDR3 length: 14 residues. This CDR3 reads CASSKDRGGYEQYF. As DNA, the CDR3 is TGTGCCAGTAGTAAGGACAGGGGGGGATACGAGCAGTACTTC.

Of note for this clone: Compared with germline, one end of the junction differs, possibly owing to a read error. The identical CDR3 is also encoded by other nucleotide sequences in the sample. The chain links TRBV27 to TRBJ1-2, with TRBD1 matching 8 bases. This CDR3 comprises 16 residues. CDR1 and CDR2 from the germline V gene are MNHEY and SMNVEV (reference sequence). The DNA for the CDR3 is TGTGCCAGCAGTAGGGTATCAGGGGGCCTGAGCTATGGCTACACCTTT. It encodes CASSRVSGGLSYGYTF.

About this clone: Its ends do not fully match the called genes, so a read error is possible. This rearrangement joins TRBV5-4 to TRBJ2-5, with 16 bases fitting TRBD2. CDR3 length: 13 amino acids. Germline V CDR1 and CDR2: SGHNT, YYREEE (reference sequence). CDR3 coding DNA: TGTGCCAGCAGCTCGGGACTAGCGGGGGGGCCGCACTTC. This gives the protein CASSSGLAGGPHF.

V is TRBV5-5 and J is TRBJ2-5; 8 bases match TRBD1. Germline V gene sequence: CDR1 SGHKS, CDR2 YYEKEE (reference sequence). With V trimmed by 4 bases and J by 7 bases, 9 bases remained unmatched. The CDR3 runs to 14 residues. The CDR3 DNA sequence: TGTGCCAGCAGCCTGGGACAGGCAGAGGGGACCCAGTACTTC. It yields the protein CASSLGQAEGTQYF.